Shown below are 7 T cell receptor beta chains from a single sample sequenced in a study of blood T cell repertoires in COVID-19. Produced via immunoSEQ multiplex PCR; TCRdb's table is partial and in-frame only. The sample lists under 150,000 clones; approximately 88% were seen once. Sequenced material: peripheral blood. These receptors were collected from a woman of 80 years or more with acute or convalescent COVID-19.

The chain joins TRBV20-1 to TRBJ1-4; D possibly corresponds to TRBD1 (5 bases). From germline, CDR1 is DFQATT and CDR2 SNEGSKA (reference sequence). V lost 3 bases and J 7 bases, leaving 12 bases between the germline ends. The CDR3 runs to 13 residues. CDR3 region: CSASGQGGEKLFF. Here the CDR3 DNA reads TGCAGTGCTAGTGGCCAGGGAGGTGAAAAACTGTTTTTT.

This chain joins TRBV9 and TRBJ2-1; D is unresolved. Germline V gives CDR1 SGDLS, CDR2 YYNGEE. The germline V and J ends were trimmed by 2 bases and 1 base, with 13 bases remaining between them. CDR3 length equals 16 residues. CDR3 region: CASSVGLFDSYNEQFF. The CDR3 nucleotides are TGTGCCAGCAGCGTTGGCCTTTTCGATTCCTACAATGAGCAGTTCTTC.

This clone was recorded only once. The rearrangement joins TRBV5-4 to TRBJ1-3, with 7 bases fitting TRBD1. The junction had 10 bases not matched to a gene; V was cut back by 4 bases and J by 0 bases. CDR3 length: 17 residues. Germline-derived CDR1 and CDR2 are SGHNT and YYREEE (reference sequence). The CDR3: CASSIPGDRDSGNTIYF. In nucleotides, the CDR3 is TGTGCCAGCAGCATCCCCGGCGACAGGGACTCTGGAAACACCATATATTTT.

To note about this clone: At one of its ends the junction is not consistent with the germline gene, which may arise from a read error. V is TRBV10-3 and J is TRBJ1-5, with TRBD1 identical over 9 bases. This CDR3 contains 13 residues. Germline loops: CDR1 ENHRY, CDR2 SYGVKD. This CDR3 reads CAVRQGVDQPQHF. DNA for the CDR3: TGTGCCGTCAGACAGGGGGTGGATCAGCCCCAGCATTTT.

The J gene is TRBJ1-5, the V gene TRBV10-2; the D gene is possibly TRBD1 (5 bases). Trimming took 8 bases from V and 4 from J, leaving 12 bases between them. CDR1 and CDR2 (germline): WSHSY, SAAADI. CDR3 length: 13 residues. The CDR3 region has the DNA TGCGCCAGCTGGGGGGGGTGGAATCAGCCCCAGCATTTT. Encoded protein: CASWGGWNQPQHF.

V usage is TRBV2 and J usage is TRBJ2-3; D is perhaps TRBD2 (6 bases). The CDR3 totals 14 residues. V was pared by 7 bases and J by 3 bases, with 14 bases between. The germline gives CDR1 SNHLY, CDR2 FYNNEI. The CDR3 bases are TGTGCCAGCAATATCGGGGGTTGGACAGATACGCAGTATTTT. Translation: CASNIGGWTDTQYF.

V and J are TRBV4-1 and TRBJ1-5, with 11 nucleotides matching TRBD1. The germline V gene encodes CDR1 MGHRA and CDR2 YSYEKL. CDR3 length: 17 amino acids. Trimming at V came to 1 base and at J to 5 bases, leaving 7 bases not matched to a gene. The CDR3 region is CASSQGARTGGYQPQHF. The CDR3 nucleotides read TGCGCCAGCAGCCAAGGAGCAAGGACAGGGGGCTATCAGCCCCAGCATTTT.